The 30 T cell receptor beta chains listed next were all sequenced from one sample in a study of blood T cell repertoires in COVID-19. Sequencing was performed with immunoSEQ multiplex PCR; in TCRdb, only in-frame clones are kept and a portion is missing. This table holds roughly 230,000 clones, roughly four fifths found once. The sample consisted of peripheral blood. These TCRs come from a man in his fifties with active or convalescent COVID-19.

The chain couples TRBV25-1 to TRBJ2-2; D is possibly TRBD2 (6 bases). Trimming took off 2 bases at V and 8 bases at J, with 9 bases between the two ends. CDR3 length equals 13 residues. The germline V gene has CDR1 MGHDK and CDR2 SYGVNS. The CDR3 sequence: CASSEGGPGELFF. In DNA form, the CDR3 reads TGTGCCAGCAGTGAAGGAGGGCCTGGGGAGCTGTTTTTT.

The chain couples TRBV5-8 to TRBJ1-2, with 11 bases that match TRBD1. The CDR3 totals 14 residues. The germline V gene encodes CDR1 SGHTS and CDR2 YDEGEE. The junction had 2 bases not matched to a gene; V was cut back by 3 bases and J by 4 bases. CDR3 residues: CASSWTGGFYGYTF. CDR3 nucleotides: TGTGCCAGCAGCTGGACAGGGGGCTTCTATGGCTACACCTTC.

The chain has TRBV10-3 and TRBJ1-4; the match to TRBD1 covers 7 bases. After removal of 4 bases from V and 8 bases from J, the junction contained 7 bases not matched to a gene. The germline CDR1 and CDR2 sequences are ENHRY and SYGVKD. The CDR3 consists of 14 residues. The CDR3 DNA reads as TGTGCCATCAGTGGCGAGGGGGCGAGAGAAAAACTGTTTTTT. This sequence encodes CAISGEGAREKLFF.

The chain is built from TRBV12-3 or TRBV12-4 and TRBJ1-1; a weak D match, TRBD1 (6 bases). The length of the CDR3 is 13 residues. Between the trimmed V and J ends, which lost 4 bases and 4 bases, there was a span of 10 bases. The CDR3 region is CASSSTGITEAFF. CDR3 sequence (DNA): TGTGCCAGCAGTTCTACAGGGATCACTGAAGCTTTCTTT.

The chain uses TRBV10-3 and TRBJ1-1; D ambiguous. This CDR3 is built from 15 residues. V gave up 0 bases and J gave up 1 base, with 9 bases separating them. Germline-derived CDR1 and CDR2 are ENHRY and SYGVKD. The chain's CDR3 is CAISESSKQNTEAFF. The CDR3 DNA follows: TGTGCCATCAGTGAGTCGTCTAAGCAGAACACTGAAGCTTTCTTT.

This rearrangement joins TRBV5-1 to TRBJ2-7; the D is unclear. Germline CDR1 is SGHRS and CDR2 is YFSETQ. This CDR3 spans 14 amino acids. V was clipped by 0 bases and J by 3 bases, with 10 bases between them. The CDR3 protein is CASSLEQRFYEQYF. CDR3 sequence (DNA): TGCGCCAGCAGCTTGGAACAGAGATTCTACGAGCAGTACTTC.

This clone was counted once. The chain has TRBV2 and TRBJ1-2, with D possibly matching TRBD1 (5 bases). Germline CDR1 SNHLY, CDR2 FYNNEI. The germline V and J ends were trimmed by 2 bases and 6 bases, with 16 bases remaining between them. The CDR3 sequence is 15 residues long. The CDR3 sequence: CASSERFRAEDGYTF. The CDR3, as DNA: TGTGCCAGCAGTGAAAGGTTCAGGGCAGAGGATGGCTACACCTTC.

This chain links TRBV7-2 with TRBJ1-1; 9 bases agree with TRBD1. The V segment lost 0 bases and the J segment 7 bases; nucleotides outside the gene matches: 15. Germline CDR1 and CDR2: SGHTA and FQGNSA. The CDR3 has 18 amino acids. CDR3 region: CASSLALVGGTGSDEAFF. The DNA for the CDR3 is TGTGCCAGCAGCTTAGCGCTTGTGGGGGGGACAGGGTCGGATGAAGCTTTCTTT.

This rearrangement joins TRBV19 to TRBJ2-2, with D perhaps matching TRBD2 (6 bases). Germline CDR1 and CDR2: LNHDA and SQIVND (reference sequence). Trimming shortened V by 5 bases and J by 7 bases, and 14 bases separated the two germline ends. The CDR3 is 14 amino acids. CDR3 loop: CASSVAGYGGELFF. DNA of the CDR3: TGTGCCAGTAGTGTCGCGGGGTACGGCGGGGAGCTGTTTTTT.

The chain joins TRBV20-1 to TRBJ1-1; D is unclear. The CDR3 contains 14 residues. Trimming removed 3 bases at V and 0 bases at J, with 11 bases between. Germline CDR1 is DFQATT and CDR2 is SNEGSKA (reference sequence). The CDR3 is CSASSVPMNTEAFF. For the CDR3, the DNA is TGCAGTGCTAGTTCGGTCCCAATGAACACTGAAGCTTTCTTT.

CDR3: CASSLLPGQGVRNEQFF. The CDR3 coding sequence is TGTGCCAGCAGCTTACTACCTGGACAGGGGGTACGGAATGAGCAGTTCTTC. The chain employs TRBV7-9 and TRBJ2-1, with TRBD1 matching 10 bases. Germline lookup yields CDR1 SEHNR and CDR2 FQNEAQ (reference sequence). The CDR3 has 17 amino acids. The J segment lost 7 bases and the V segment lost 2 bases, leaving 11 bases of the junction unmatched.

The count of this clone is one. The CDR3 is CASSSRSQGNEQFF. The CDR3 DNA is TGCGCCAGCAGCTCCCGAAGCCAGGGCAATGAGCAGTTCTTC. The chain recombines TRBV5-1 with TRBJ2-1; D might be TRBD1 (5 bases). Germline V gene sequence: CDR1 SGHRS, CDR2 YFSETQ. This CDR3 contains 14 residues. Trimming shortened V by 3 bases and J by 6 bases, and 13 bases separated the two germline ends. The full variable domain, in which reference TRBV5-1 and TRBJ2-1 provide the parts outside the CDR3, is KAGVTQTPRYLIKTRGQQVTLSCSPISGHRSVSWYQQTPGQGLQFLFEYFSETQRNKGNFPGRFSGRQFSNSRSEMNVSTLELGDSALYLCASSSRSQGNEQFFGPGTRLTVL.

The chain couples TRBV11-2 to TRBJ1-2; TRBD1 is a possible D gene (6 bases). The germline gives CDR1 SGHAT, CDR2 FQNNGV. V was trimmed by 5 bases and J by 6 bases, leaving 19 bases between them. CDR3 length equals 15 residues. The CDR3 nucleotides are TGTGCCAGCAGCAGGGGGGGCTTACTCTACAATGGCTACACCTTC. Its protein is CASSRGGLLYNGYTF.

V is TRBV6-5 and J is TRBJ2-7; 12 bases match TRBD2. The CDR3 consists of 14 residues. CDR1 is MNHEY and CDR2 is SVGAGI in the germline V gene. Trimming cost V 7 bases and J 7 bases; bases outside gene matches: 8. CDR3: CASNPSGGAGEQYF. The CDR3 DNA follows: TGTGCCAGCAACCCTAGCGGGGGGGCCGGGGAGCAGTACTTC.

The chain employs TRBV6-5 and TRBJ2-5, with D tentatively TRBD2 (5 bases). Germline V gene lookup returns CDR1 MNHEY and CDR2 SVGAGI. V lost 8 bases and J 0 bases, leaving 13 bases between the germline ends. This CDR3 region has 14 residues. Here the CDR3 reads CASPRGSYQETQYF. DNA of the CDR3: TGTGCCAGCCCTCGCGGGTCGTACCAAGAGACCCAGTACTTC.

The V call is TRBV5-6, the J call TRBJ2-1; D is possibly TRBD2 (7 bases). This CDR3 contains 15 residues. Germline V gene data show CDR1 as SGHDT and CDR2 as YYEEEE. V shed 2 bases and J shed 10 bases, with 19 bases lying between them. The CDR3: CASSFRGAGVREQFF. The CDR3, as DNA: TGTGCCAGCAGCTTTCGGGGGGCCGGGGTAAGGGAGCAGTTCTTC.

CDR3 sequence reads: CASRSRGGNAEAFF. CDR3 nucleotides: TGTGCCAGCAGAAGCCGAGGGGGAAACGCTGAAGCTTTCTTT. This sequence joins TRBV28 and TRBJ1-1; perhaps TRBD1 as D (6 bases). Trimming removed 6 bases at V and 6 bases at J, with 17 bases between. Germline values: CDR1 MDHEN, CDR2 SYDVKM. The CDR3 totals 14 residues.

This clone was picked up one time. This sequence joins TRBV7-2 and TRBJ1-6, with a tentative D call TRBD1 (5 bases). Germline values: CDR1 SGHTA, CDR2 FQGNSA. V was trimmed by 5 bases and J by 9 bases, leaving 17 bases between them. The CDR3 length is 15 residues. The CDR3 sequence: CASSLVRGTGSPLHF. For the CDR3, the DNA is TGTGCCAGCAGCCTTGTAAGGGGCACTGGTTCACCCCTCCACTTT.

J is TRBJ1-2 and V is TRBV2, with 8 bases matching TRBD1. This CDR3 is built from 15 residues. In germline, CDR1 is SNHLY, CDR2 FYNNEI. J lost 6 bases, V lost 3 bases, and 9 bases had no gene match. CDR3 nucleotides: TGTGCCAGCAGTGATGGCAGGGGGCGCGTGCATGGCTACACCTTC. Translated, it gives CASSDGRGRVHGYTF.

The chain combines TRBV11-1 with TRBJ2-7; D call uncertain. Per the germline V gene, CDR1 is SGHAT and CDR2 is FQDESV (reference sequence). This CDR3 contains 15 residues. The ends were cut back, 3 bases at V and 0 bases at J, with 12 bases in the middle. CDR3 residues: CASSLVATTSYEQYF. The CDR3 bases are TGTGCCAGCAGCTTGGTGGCGACAACCTCCTACGAGCAGTACTTC. The whole variable domain, filled in from reference TRBV11-1 and TRBJ2-7, reads EAEVAQSPRYKITEKSQAVAFWCDPISGHATLYWYRQILGQGPELLVQFQDESVVDDSQLPKDRFSAERLKGVDSTLKIQPAELGDSAMYLCASSLVATTSYEQYFGPGTRLTVT.

The genes are TRBV7-9 and TRBJ1-6; 8 nucleotides match TRBD1. CDR1 is SEHNR, CDR2 FQNEAQ, per germline (reference sequence). V lost 2 bases to trimming and J lost 10 bases; unmatched junction nucleotides: 10. The CDR3 runs to 16 residues. CDR3 residues: CASSLTLDREGSPLHF. CDR3 DNA: TGTGCCAGCAGCTTAACCCTGGACAGGGAAGGCTCACCCCTCCACTTT.

This rearrangement joins TRBV3-1 (or the pseudogene TRBV3-2) to TRBJ2-2, with 7 positions matching TRBD2. The CDR3 has 14 amino acids. Germline values: CDR1 LGHDT, CDR2 YNNKEL (reference sequence). V dropped 8 bases and J dropped 5; count of bases not matched to a gene: 8. CDR3 sequence: CASGRGSGTGELFF. As DNA, the CDR3 is TGTGCCAGCGGTCGGGGTAGCGGGACCGGGGAGCTGTTTTTT.

This clone has a single count. The chain links TRBV6-1 to TRBJ1-1; 8 bases fit TRBD1. Unmatched junction bases numbered 3, after V lost 2 bases and J lost 10 bases. CDR3 size: 12 residues. Per the germline V gene, CDR1 is MNHNS and CDR2 is SASEGT. The CDR3 DNA is TGTGCCAGCAGTGAACGACAGGGGCGAGCTTTCTTT. Amino acids: CASSERQGRAFF.

This chain connects TRBV6-5 to TRBJ2-2; D gene unclear. V was trimmed by 6 bases and J by 3 bases, leaving 11 bases between them. This CDR3 has 14 residues. CDR1 is MNHEY and CDR2 is SVGAGI in the germline V gene. The CDR3 DNA reads TGTGCCAGCAGCGCCCGACTTTACACCGGGGAGCTGTTTTTT. Its protein product is CASSARLYTGELFF.

The rearrangement uses TRBV11-3 and TRBJ2-1, with TRBD1 matching over 8 bases. With 0 bases clipped from V and 3 bases from J, the junction kept 4 bases outside the gene matches. CDR1 is SGHNT and CDR2 is YENEEA in the germline V gene. There are 16 residues in the CDR3. CDR3 bases: TGTGCCAGCAGCTTAGACGGACAGGGAGGCTACAATGAGCAGTTCTTC. This encodes CASSLDGQGGYNEQFF.

The chain is built from TRBV13 and TRBJ2-7, with TRBD2 matching 12 bases. The CDR3 covers 14 residues. Looked up from germline, CDR1 is PRHDT and CDR2 is FYEKMQ (reference sequence). J gave up 5 bases and V 5 bases, and 4 bases lay outside the gene matches. CDR3 nucleotide sequence: TGTGCCAGCAGCACAGGACTAGCGGGGCACGAGCAGTACTTC. Amino acids: CASSTGLAGHEQYF.

This clone was seen only a few times. The J gene is TRBJ1-2, the V gene TRBV5-6; tentative D call: TRBD1 (6 bases). CDR3 length: 14 residues. Trimming shortened V by 10 bases and J by 4 bases, and 20 bases separated the two germline ends. From germline, CDR1 is SGHDT and CDR2 YYEEEE. CDR3 amino acids: CASQGQDHIYGYTF. CDR3 nucleotides: TGTGCCTCTCAGGGGCAGGACCATATCTATGGCTACACCTTC.

The rearrangement uses TRBV7-2 and TRBJ2-7, with 7 bases fitting TRBD1. The trim removed 0 bases at V and 7 bases at J, leaving 6 bases unmatched. Germline assignment: CDR1 SGHTA and CDR2 FQGNSA. The CDR3 runs 14 residues. In DNA form, the CDR3 reads TGTGCCAGCAGCTTAGCGGGACAGTCTTGGGAGCAGTACTTC. The encoded protein is CASSLAGQSWEQYF.

The rearrangement uses TRBV11-3 and TRBJ1-4, with D possibly matching TRBD1 (5 bases). The CDR3 runs 14 residues. Germline CDR1 reads SGHNT; CDR2 reads YENEEA. Between the trimmed V and J ends, which lost 7 bases and 3 bases, there was a span of 12 bases. The CDR3 protein is CASTEEGSNEKLFF. The DNA of the CDR3 is TGTGCCAGCACCGAGGAGGGGTCTAATGAAAAACTGTTTTTT.

The gene calls are TRBV5-1 and TRBJ1-4, with 7 bases lining up with TRBD1. V lost 0 bases, J lost 7 bases, and 3 bases stayed unmatched. This CDR3 spans 14 amino acids. Germline CDR1 is SGHRS and CDR2 is YFSETQ. The DNA of the CDR3 is TGCGCCAGCAGCTTGGAGGGGGCGAGTGAAAAACTGTTTTTT. Its translation: CASSLEGASEKLFF.